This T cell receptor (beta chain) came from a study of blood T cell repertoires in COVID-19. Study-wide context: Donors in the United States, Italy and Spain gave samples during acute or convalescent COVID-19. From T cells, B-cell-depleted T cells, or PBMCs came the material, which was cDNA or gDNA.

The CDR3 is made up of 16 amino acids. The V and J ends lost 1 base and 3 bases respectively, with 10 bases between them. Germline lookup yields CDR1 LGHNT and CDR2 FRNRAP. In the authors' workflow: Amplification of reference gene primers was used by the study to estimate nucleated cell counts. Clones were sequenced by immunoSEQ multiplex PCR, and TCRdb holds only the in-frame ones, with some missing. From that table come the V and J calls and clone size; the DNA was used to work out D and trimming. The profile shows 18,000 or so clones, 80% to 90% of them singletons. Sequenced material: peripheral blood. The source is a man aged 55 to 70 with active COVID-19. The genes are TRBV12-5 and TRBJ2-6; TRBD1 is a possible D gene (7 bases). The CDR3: CASGLAGGSGANVLTF. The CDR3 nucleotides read TGTGCTAGTGGTTTGGCAGGGGGGAGTGGGGCCAACGTCCTGACTTTC.